This TCR beta chain was identified in a study of blood T cell repertoires in COVID-19. On the study more broadly: Researchers got acute and convalescent COVID-19 samples from the United States, Italy and Spain. PBMCs, B-cell-depleted T cells, or T cells provided the cDNA or gDNA that made up the material.

V was cut by 0 bases and J by 2 bases, with 10 bases left in between. The CDR3 is 15 amino acids. Germline-derived CDR1 and CDR2 are MGHRA and YSYEKL. The protocol was immunoSEQ multiplex PCR, while the TCRdb copy is restricted to in-frame clones and leaves out a portion. Of 150,000 to 250,000 clones in the sample, 80% to 85% were seen once. The chain couples TRBV4-1 to TRBJ1-2, with a possible D match to TRBD1 (5 bases). Sample: PBMCs or T cells enriched from blood (not recorded which). This clonotype originated in a man in his forties who had recovered from COVID-19. DNA for the CDR3: TGCGCCAGCAGCCAAGATCTCCCAGGGAACTATGGCTACACCTTC. It is translated as CASSQDLPGNYGYTF.